This TCR beta chain appears in the sequencing data of a study of T cell changes during pregnancy in multiple sclerosis. V was clipped by 6 bases and J by 5 bases; unmatched bases: 2. This CDR3 region has 13 residues. Germline-derived CDR1 and CDR2 are LNHDA and SQIVND (reference sequence). Using immunoSEQ multiplex PCR, the repertoire was profiled, and TCRdb retains in-frame clones only, with some absent. The sample shows 85,000 to 130,000 clones, about 89% of them seen only once. This chain uses TRBV19 with TRBJ1-1, with 11 bases fitting TRBD1. The sample in question was peripheral blood, obtained before pregnancy. This receptor was taken from a female donor with multiple sclerosis, enrolled in a pregnancy study. In nucleotides, the CDR3 is TGTGCCAGTAGGGGGGACAGGGGGACTGAAGCTTTCTTT. Translating it yields CASRGDRGTEAFF.